Listed below are T cell receptor beta chains from one sample, sequenced in a study of beta chain features in type 1 diabetes. The protocol was immunoSEQ multiplex PCR, while the TCRdb copy is restricted to in-frame clones and leaves out a portion. The sample contains hundreds of thousands of clones, roughly 15% of which appear only once. The specimen was central memory CD4+ T cells from blood. The receptor source for this set is a man aged 25-40 years in good health. Both conserved end residues are part of each CDR3. The D gene is left open where the match is weak. The size field is filled for only some rows; it gives once, few, many or a size class.

>NA|TRBD1|TRBJ1-5|TRBV27
CASSFDREAPQHF
TGTGCCAGCAGTTTTGACAGGGAGGCGCCCCAGCATTTT
>NA|TRBD2|TRBJ2-1|TRBV10-3
CAISTLGGRSYNEQFF
TGTGCCATCAGCACGCTTGGCGGGAGAAGTTACAATGAGCAGTTCTTC
>many|NA|TRBJ2-1|TRBV15
CATSSRGFSYNEQFF
TGTGCCACCAGCTCCAGGGGCTTCTCCTACAATGAGCAGTTCTTC
>NA|NA|TRBJ2-5|TRBV6-6
CASRKEGRETQYF
TGTGCCAGCAGAAAGGAGGGGCGGGAGACCCAGTACTTC
>few|NA|TRBJ1-2|TRBV14
CASSQAVAYGYTF
TGTGCCAGCAGCCAGGCGGTGGCGTATGGCTACACCTTC
>few|TRBD2|TRBJ2-3|TRBV5-1
CASSSRGTSGSIGTQYF
TGCGCCAGCAGCTCAAGGGGGACTAGCGGGAGCATCGGGACGCAGTATTTT
>NA|NA|TRBJ1-2|TRBV7-8
CASSFDRFYGYTF
TGTGCCAGCAGCTTCGACAGGTTCTATGGCTACACCTTC
>few|NA|TRBJ1-3|TRBV4-1
CASSPVVGWVGNTIYF
TGCGCCAGCAGCCCCGTCGTTGGCTGGGTCGGAAACACCATATATTTT
>NA|TRBD1|TRBJ2-5|TRBV7-9
CASSLDRGETQYF
TGTGCCAGCAGCCTCGACAGGGGTGAGACCCAGTACTTC
>NA|TRBD1|TRBJ1-2|TRBV30
CAWSITGGLGYTF
TGTGCCTGGAGTATAACAGGGGGCCTCGGCTACACCTTC
>few|NA|TRBJ1-2|TRBV18
CASSPIDIRASGYTF
TGTGCCAGCTCACCAATCGACATAAGGGCCTCTGGCTACACCTTC
>few|TRBD1|TRBJ1-5|TRBV5-4
CASSTGQGASNQPQHF
TGTGCCAGCAGTACCGGACAGGGGGCTTCCAATCAGCCCCAGCATTTT
>few|NA|TRBJ1-4|TRBV18
CASSPDTLGEKLFF
TGTGCCAGCTCACCGGACACTTTGGGGGAAAAACTGTTTTTT
>few|NA|TRBJ1-4|TRBV10-3
CAISATANEKLFF
TGTGCCATCAGTGCAACAGCTAATGAAAAACTGTTTTTT
>NA|NA|TRBJ2-2|TRBV6-5
CASRDRNTGELFF
TGTGCCAGCAGGGACAGGAACACCGGGGAGCTGTTTTTT
>few|NA|TRBJ1-1|TRBV6-5
CASSHLLGTEAFF
TGTGCCAGCAGCCACCTCTTGGGCACTGAAGCTTTCTTT
>NA|NA|TRBJ2-7|TRBV2
CASTRGPEYEQYF
TGTGCCAGCACGCGGGGGCCCGAATACGAGCAGTACTTC
>few|TRBD1|TRBJ2-1|TRBV4-2
CASSKGGQGNEQFF
TGTGCCAGCAGTAAGGGGGGACAGGGGAATGAGCAGTTCTTC
>NA|NA|TRBJ1-3|TRBV16
CASSQLDKQETGNTIYF
TGTGCCAGCAGCCAATTAGATAAGCAAGAAACTGGAAACACCATATATTTT
>few|NA|TRBJ2-4|TRBV27
CASSFVGKNIQYF
TGTGCCAGCAGTTTTGTAGGCAAAAACATTCAGTACTTC
>few|NA|TRBJ1-1|TRBV6-5
CASKNVNTEAFF
TGTGCCAGCAAGAACGTTAACACTGAAGCTTTCTTT
>NA|NA|TRBJ1-2|TRBV7-2
CASSLGALTNYGYTF
TGTGCCAGCAGCTTAGGAGCCCTGACTAACTATGGCTACACCTTC
>few|TRBD1|TRBJ1-2|TRBV9
CASSDRDRDYTF
TGTGCCAGCAGCGACCGGGACAGGGACTACACCTTC
>NA|NA|TRBJ2-3|TRBV9
CASSATTSTDTQYF
TGTGCCAGCAGCGCCACCACTAGCACAGATACGCAGTATTTT
>NA|NA|TRBJ2-7|TRBV7-6
CASSKQGYEQYF
TGTGCCAGCAGCAAACAGGGCTACGAGCAGTACTTC
>few|NA|TRBJ1-5|TRBV9
CASSVELSKNNQPQHF
TGTGCCAGCAGCGTAGAGCTATCGAAAAACAATCAGCCCCAGCATTTT
>few|TRBD1|TRBJ2-7|TRBV4-1
CASSQEETGLYEQYF
TGCGCCAGCAGCCAAGAAGAGACAGGGCTCTACGAGCAGTACTTC
>NA|NA|TRBJ2-2|TRBV12-5
CASGLVAGMRTGELFF
TGTGCTAGTGGTTTGGTAGCTGGGATGCGCACCGGGGAGCTGTTTTTT
>many|NA|TRBJ2-4|TRBV28
CASSPGLAKNIQYF
TGTGCCAGCAGTCCGGGGCTAGCCAAAAACATTCAGTACTTC
>few|NA|TRBJ1-2|TRBV19
CASRRQPRDYGYTF
TGTGCCAGTAGGAGACAGCCTCGGGACTATGGCTACACCTTC
>few|NA|TRBJ2-2|TRBV14
CASSQSVNANTGELFF
TGTGCCAGCAGCCAGAGTGTGAACGCGAACACCGGGGAGCTGTTTTTT
>few|NA|TRBJ2-5|TRBV29-1
CSVVWTDQETQYF
TGCAGCGTTGTGTGGACAGATCAAGAGACCCAGTACTTC
>NA|NA|TRBJ1-2|TRBV11-2
CASSPQAGTYGYTF
TGTGCCAGCAGCCCCCAGGCAGGGACCTATGGCTACACCTTC
>many|NA|TRBJ1-5|TRBV27
CASSFLGQPQHF
TGTGCCAGCAGTTTCCTCGGTCAGCCCCAGCATTTT
>few|TRBD2|TRBJ2-1|TRBV9
CASTPPAGLADSYEQFF
TGTGCCAGCACACCGCCCGCTGGGCTAGCGGATTCCTATGAGCAGTTCTTC
>NA|NA|TRBJ2-5|TRBV5-1
CASSLWSKETQYF
TGCGCCAGCAGCTTGTGGTCGAAAGAGACCCAGTACTTC
>many|NA|TRBJ1-1|TRBV28
CASTGRFEAFF
TGTGCCAGCACGGGACGCTTTGAAGCTTTCTTT
>NA|TRBD1|TRBJ1-1|TRBV6-6
CASSDRGSDTEAFF
TGTGCCAGCAGCGACAGGGGGAGTGACACTGAAGCTTTCTTT
>NA|NA|TRBJ2-1|TRBV27
CASSLDGTPYNEQFF
TGTGCCAGCAGTTTAGACGGGACACCATACAATGAGCAGTTCTTC
>few|NA|TRBJ2-1|TRBV9
CASSRDGSSYNEQFF
TGTGCCAGCAGCCGGGACGGGAGCTCCTACAATGAGCAGTTCTTC